The 20 T cell receptor beta chains below come from one sample, sequenced in a study of T cell changes during pregnancy in multiple sclerosis. Produced via immunoSEQ multiplex PCR; TCRdb's table is partial and in-frame only. The sample has approximately 50,000 clones; around nine tenths are singletons. Material: CD4+ T cells from peripheral blood mononuclear cells, obtained after pregnancy. These receptors originate from a female donor with multiple sclerosis, enrolled in a pregnancy study.

This chain links TRBV9 with TRBJ2-5; TRBD2 agrees at 8 bases. V lost 4 bases, J lost 4 bases, and 9 bases stayed unmatched. The CDR3 has 15 residues. From germline, CDR1 is SGDLS and CDR2 YYNGEE. The CDR3 bases are TGTGCCAGCAGCCCGGGGGGGATGAGAGGAGAGACCCAGTACTTC. Protein product: CASSPGGMRGETQYF.

The chain links TRBV6-1 to TRBJ1-1; 7 bases line up with TRBD1. The J segment lost 4 bases and the V segment lost 1 base, leaving 9 bases of the junction unmatched. CDR1 and CDR2 from the germline V gene are MNHNS and SASEGT. This CDR3 is 16 amino acids long. The CDR3 DNA follows: TGTGCCAGCAGTGAAGGCCGGGACAGAAGACTCACTGAAGCTTTCTTT. This translates into CASSEGRDRRLTEAFF.

The chain is built from TRBV18 and TRBJ1-4, with D perhaps TRBD1 (6 bases). V was shortened by 4 bases and J by 3 bases, with 6 bases between the two germline ends. The CDR3 is 13 residues long. CDR1 and CDR2 from the germline V gene are KGHSH and LQKENI. The CDR3 DNA reads TGTGCCAGCTCACAGGGGGCTAATGAAAAACTGTTTTTT. Residues: CASSQGANEKLFF.

This clone has only a few counts. V is TRBV2 and J is TRBJ2-1; 7 bases fit TRBD2. Losses at the gene ends were 2 bases for V and 8 bases for J; bases not matched to a gene: 12. The CDR3 consists of 16 residues. The germline V gene encodes CDR1 SNHLY and CDR2 FYNNEI. The CDR3 sequence: CASSEMAGLLGDEQFF. The CDR3, as DNA: TGTGCCAGCAGTGAAATGGCGGGACTACTAGGCGATGAGCAGTTCTTC.

The genes are TRBV30 and TRBJ2-7; D perhaps matches TRBD2 (6 bases). The CDR3 contains 12 residues. The germline V gene has CDR1 GTSNPN and CDR2 SVGIG (reference sequence). Trimming left V 3 bases short and J 7 bases short, with 13 bases between. The CDR3 loop reads CAWSQMRGEQYF. The CDR3 bases are TGTGCCTGGAGCCAGATGCGGGGTGAGCAGTACTTC.

The rearrangement links TRBV28 to TRBJ2-7; no reliable D call. V shed 6 bases and J shed 5 bases, with 14 bases lying between them. The CDR3 spans 13 residues. From germline, CDR1 is MDHEN and CDR2 SYDVKM. The CDR3 sequence: CASRSGVADEQYF. The CDR3 DNA follows: TGTGCCAGCAGATCAGGCGTCGCTGACGAGCAGTACTTC.

The rearrangement joins TRBV7-9 to TRBJ2-3; possible D gene TRBD1, 6 bases. The CDR3 runs to 17 residues. Germline CDR1 SEHNR, CDR2 FQNEAQ (reference sequence). The V gene lost 1 base and the J gene lost 1 base, with 15 bases spanning the gap. CDR3 DNA: TGTGCCAGCAGCTTAGTCCTTAGACAGGATGGCACAGATACGCAGTATTTT. Protein product: CASSLVLRQDGTDTQYF.

This chain connects TRBV7-2 to TRBJ2-2; D is unclear. Trimming pared 0 bases from V and 3 bases from J, leaving 17 bases between. Germline V CDR1 and CDR2: SGHTA, FQGNSA. The CDR3 runs to 18 residues. This CDR3 is CASSLAINLKTHTGELFF. The CDR3 bases are TGTGCCAGCAGCTTAGCGATAAACCTGAAGACACACACCGGGGAGCTGTTTTTT.

The rearrangement joins TRBV6-5 to TRBJ2-7; D gene ambiguous. The germline gives CDR1 MNHEY, CDR2 SVGAGI. V lost 3 bases and J lost 4, with 13 bases in between. CDR3 length equals 14 residues. As DNA, the CDR3 is TGTGCCAGCAGTTATCCCCTCTCTCCTTACGAGCAGTACTTC. This encodes CASSYPLSPYEQYF.

The rearrangement uses TRBV18 and TRBJ1-2; D not certain. This CDR3 has 14 residues. The germline V gene encodes CDR1 KGHSH and CDR2 LQKENI. V was cut by 3 bases and J by 4 bases, with 12 bases left in between. CDR3 in DNA: TGTGCCAGCTCACCCAATCAGGTGGGCTATGGCTACACCTTC. This gives the protein CASSPNQVGYGYTF.

The J gene is TRBJ2-2, the V gene TRBV5-1, with 10 bases that match TRBD1. Germline V gene sequence: CDR1 SGHRS, CDR2 YFSETQ. J gave up 4 bases and V 1 base, and 1 base lay outside the gene matches. The CDR3 contains 15 residues. CDR3 region: CASSLRDRGTGELFF. CDR3 DNA: TGCGCCAGCAGCTTGCGGGACAGGGGCACCGGGGAGCTGTTTTTT.

The V and J genes are TRBV5-1 and TRBJ1-6; 8 bases fit TRBD1. V trimming: 0 bases; J trimming: 10 bases; junction bases outside the gene matches: 6. In germline, CDR1 is SGHRS, CDR2 YFSETQ. The CDR3 spans 15 residues. This CDR3 reads CASSLAPRGLSPLHF. CDR3 DNA sequence: TGCGCCAGCAGCTTGGCCCCCAGGGGGCTCTCACCCCTCCACTTT.

The CDR3 DNA follows: TGTGCCAGCAGCCAAGATTATGGCTACTCGGGGCAGTTCTTC. This codes for CASSQDYGYSGQFF. The chain has TRBV4-2 and TRBJ2-1; D gene uncertain. CDR1 LGHNA and CDR2 YNFKEQ come from the germline V gene. This CDR3 has 14 residues. Deletions cut 0 bases from V and 12 bases from J, with 15 bases between.

The V and J genes are TRBV29-1 and TRBJ1-1; no clear D. Germline V CDR1 and CDR2: SQVTM, ANQGSEA. The CDR3 extends over 13 amino acids. Trimming removed 6 bases at V and 0 bases at J, with 11 bases between. The CDR3 nucleotides are TGCAGCGTCCACCCTAGACTGAACACTGAAGCTTTCTTT. This translates into CSVHPRLNTEAFF.

This chain uses TRBV4-1 with TRBJ2-1; D possibly corresponds to TRBD2 (6 bases). Between the trimmed V and J ends, which lost 0 bases and 12 bases, there was a span of 9 bases. Germline V gene lookup returns CDR1 MGHRA and CDR2 YSYEKL. There are 12 residues in the CDR3. As DNA, the CDR3 is TGCGCCAGCAGCCAAGATCGGGGGATGCAGTTCTTC. Its protein is CASSQDRGMQFF.

V and J are TRBV5-1 and TRBJ2-1; 9 bases are a match to TRBD1. The CDR3 has 15 residues. Germline assignment: CDR1 SGHRS and CDR2 YFSETQ. Germline trimming cut 4 bases from V and 5 bases from J; bases unmatched to any gene: 7. The CDR3 nucleotides read TGCGCCAGCAGCCCCCGGACAGGGGCGCACAATGAGCAGTTCTTC. Residues: CASSPRTGAHNEQFF.

The CDR3 DNA reads as TGTGCCAGCAGTGAAGCCCAGGGGCATCAGCCCCAGCATTTT. It is translated as CASSEAQGHQPQHF. The V and J genes are TRBV6-1 and TRBJ1-5; perhaps TRBD1 as D (6 bases). Germline CDR1 MNHNS, CDR2 SASEGT. The ends were cut back, 0 bases at V and 5 bases at J, with 8 bases in the middle. The CDR3 length is 14 residues.

This clone was counted between two and nine times. The chain uses TRBV5-3 and TRBJ2-1; D perhaps matches TRBD1 (5 bases). TRBV5-3 falls under the ORF class, with uncertain function. The CDR3 totals 14 residues. Trimming took off 7 bases at V and 4 bases at J, with 15 bases between the two ends. CDR3 residues: CARCPSGMYNEQFF. DNA for the CDR3: TGTGCCAGATGTCCATCAGGGATGTACAATGAGCAGTTCTTC.

The chain recombines TRBV5-1 with TRBJ2-7; 9 bases are shared with TRBD1. The CDR3 covers 12 residues. With 8 bases clipped from V and 5 bases from J, the junction kept 5 bases outside the gene matches. In germline, CDR1 is SGHRS, CDR2 YFSETQ. The CDR3 protein is CASRDRVNEQYF. The CDR3 DNA follows: TGCGCCAGTCGGGACAGGGTCAACGAGCAGTACTTC. The full variable domain, completed using reference TRBV5-1 and TRBJ2-7, is KAGVTQTPRYLIKTRGQQVTLSCSPISGHRSVSWYQQTPGQGLQFLFEYFSETQRNKGNFPGRFSGRQFSNSRSEMNVSTLELGDSALYLCASRDRVNEQYFGPGTRLTVT.

The chain links TRBV19 to TRBJ1-1; D may be TRBD1 (6 bases). The CDR3 runs to 13 residues. V was clipped by 4 bases and J by 1 base, with 7 bases between them. Germline CDR1 reads LNHDA; CDR2 reads SQIVND (reference sequence). The CDR3 DNA reads TGTGCCAGTAGTACGACAGGGAACACTGAAGCTTTCTTT. It specifies CASSTTGNTEAFF.